The clone carrying this T cell receptor (beta chain) was seen repeatedly, ten times or more. What it binds is not known. Synthesis of cDNA was carried out by template-switch 5'RACE. The reaction used 10-nucleotide random UMIs. MiXCR was run by TCRdb on the 5' RACE reads, yielding one entry per CDR3 protein. The repertoire holds around 50,000 distinct CDR3 sequences, with approximately 14% as singletons. The sample is drawn from a study of neurological immune-mediated disorders. Study-level findings and limits: No CDR3 amino acid sequences were shared by expanded clones across subjects, suggesting private repertoires in all groups.

Germline loops: CDR1 SGHTA, CDR2 FQGNSA. The CDR3 spans 12 residues. Germline trimming cut 6 bases from V and 5 bases from J; bases unmatched to any gene: 2. Documented time point: longitudinal time-point 2. The starting material, 2 million PBMCs stored at -80 C, gave rise to the unsorted libraries. Input material: PBMCs. This chain uses TRBV7-2 with TRBJ2-5; 8 nucleotides match TRBD1. This sequence was found in a male donor with HTLV-1-associated myelopathy (HAM/TSP). The DNA of the CDR3 is TGTGCCAGCAGTTGGGACAGGGAGACCCAGTACTTC. Protein sequence: CASSWDRETQYF.